Listed below are T cell receptor beta chains from one sample, sequenced in a study of shared clonotypes between healthy human individuals. The protocol was immunoSEQ multiplex PCR, while the TCRdb copy is restricted to in-frame clones and leaves out a portion. The data contain about 980,000 clones, around 80% of them singletons. The sample was memory CD4+ T cells sorted from blood. These receptors all stem from a man between 18 and 35 years old in good health. The CDR3 runs from the conserved cysteine through the conserved F or W. The D gene is left open where the match is weak.

d_gene: .; j_gene: TRBJ2-2; v_gene: TRBV19; CDR3aa: CASSIDRLGNTGELFF
d_gene: .; j_gene: TRBJ1-5; v_gene: TRBV11-2; CDR3aa: CASSPDRTQPQHF
d_gene: .; j_gene: TRBJ1-2; v_gene: TRBV5-1; CDR3aa: CASSLVADYGYTF
d_gene: TRBD2; j_gene: TRBJ2-5; v_gene: TRBV9; CDR3aa: CASSLRLAGVETQYF
d_gene: .; j_gene: TRBJ1-1; v_gene: TRBV19; CDR3aa: CASSVDRHPQGAFF
d_gene: .; j_gene: TRBJ2-7; v_gene: TRBV7-2; CDR3aa: CASSFDSWSPESRSYEQYF
d_gene: .; j_gene: TRBJ1-1; v_gene: TRBV6-5; CDR3aa: CASSYEGYTEAFF
d_gene: TRBD1; j_gene: TRBJ1-2; v_gene: TRBV5-1; CDR3aa: CASSAGQGAYGYTF
d_gene: .; j_gene: TRBJ1-2; v_gene: TRBV9; CDR3aa: CASTQYYRANYGYTF
d_gene: .; j_gene: TRBJ1-2; v_gene: TRBV10-1; CDR3aa: CASSLGHGYGYTF
d_gene: .; j_gene: TRBJ1-1; v_gene: TRBV2; CDR3aa: CASRDPRTEAFF
d_gene: .; j_gene: TRBJ2-1; v_gene: TRBV19; CDR3aa: CASSMDYRNEQFF
d_gene: TRBD2; j_gene: TRBJ2-1; v_gene: TRBV7-2; CDR3aa: CASSLASGGTYNEQFF
d_gene: .; j_gene: TRBJ1-2; v_gene: TRBV2; CDR3aa: CASSEGDRRYTF
d_gene: .; j_gene: TRBJ1-1; v_gene: TRBV19; CDR3aa: CASTHGRVNTEAFF
d_gene: TRBD1; j_gene: TRBJ2-4; v_gene: TRBV6-1; CDR3aa: CASSRTGRNIQYF
d_gene: TRBD1; j_gene: TRBJ1-2; v_gene: TRBV30; CDR3aa: CASPTGGVFNYGYTF
d_gene: .; j_gene: TRBJ2-2; v_gene: TRBV4-3; CDR3aa: CASSQEPSSHTGELFF
d_gene: .; j_gene: TRBJ1-2; v_gene: TRBV30; CDR3aa: CAWKRPGRNYGYTF
d_gene: .; j_gene: TRBJ2-2; v_gene: TRBV5-4; CDR3aa: CASSYDRPTTGELFF
d_gene: .; j_gene: TRBJ2-7; v_gene: TRBV10-3; CDR3aa: CAISEGDGGSDEQYF
d_gene: .; j_gene: TRBJ2-7; v_gene: TRBV2; CDR3aa: CASSALDTSYEQYF
d_gene: .; j_gene: TRBJ2-7; v_gene: TRBV4-3; CDR3aa: CASSQEGGYEQYF
d_gene: TRBD2; j_gene: TRBJ2-3; v_gene: TRBV11-2; CDR3aa: CASSGLAGRDTQYF
d_gene: .; j_gene: TRBJ2-1; v_gene: TRBV5-1; CDR3aa: CASSSRGQHSDEQFF
d_gene: TRBD2; j_gene: TRBJ2-5; v_gene: TRBV5-1; CDR3aa: CASSLESGGETQYF
d_gene: .; j_gene: TRBJ1-5; v_gene: TRBV6-6; CDR3aa: CATQMAGGNQPQHF
d_gene: .; j_gene: TRBJ2-5; v_gene: TRBV18; CDR3aa: CASSPPKQTQYF
d_gene: .; j_gene: TRBJ1-1; v_gene: TRBV6-4; CDR3aa: CASSDSRWGRAEAFF
d_gene: .; j_gene: TRBJ1-3; v_gene: TRBV29-1; CDR3aa: CSVAGRLSGNTIYF
d_gene: TRBD1; j_gene: TRBJ2-1; v_gene: TRBV19; CDR3aa: CASSPPRDRGRAYNEQFF
d_gene: TRBD1; j_gene: TRBJ2-5; v_gene: TRBV18; CDR3aa: CASSLGQGDQETQYF
d_gene: .; j_gene: TRBJ1-3; v_gene: TRBV29-1; CDR3aa: CSVRSGNTIYF
d_gene: .; j_gene: TRBJ1-3; v_gene: TRBV6-1; CDR3aa: CAATRAGLGGNTIYF
d_gene: .; j_gene: TRBJ2-5; v_gene: TRBV9; CDR3aa: CASSPTGVQETQYF
d_gene: TRBD1; j_gene: TRBJ1-1; v_gene: TRBV10-3; CDR3aa: CASTTGDTEAFF
d_gene: .; j_gene: TRBJ1-1; v_gene: TRBV12-5; CDR3aa: CASGLRRTEAFF
d_gene: TRBD2; j_gene: TRBJ2-7; v_gene: TRBV5-1; CDR3aa: CASSPGGTIYEQYF
d_gene: TRBD2; j_gene: TRBJ2-3; v_gene: TRBV9; CDR3aa: CASSVGSGGGDTQYF
d_gene: .; j_gene: TRBJ1-6; v_gene: TRBV15; CDR3aa: CATSSSSPPLHF
d_gene: TRBD2; j_gene: TRBJ2-5; v_gene: TRBV10-1; CDR3aa: CASSATSGGQETQYF
d_gene: TRBD1; j_gene: TRBJ2-1; v_gene: TRBV4-1; CDR3aa: CASSQGTVPYNEQFF
d_gene: .; j_gene: TRBJ1-2; v_gene: TRBV30; CDR3aa: CAWSVVQDGYTF
d_gene: TRBD2; j_gene: TRBJ2-7; v_gene: TRBV18; CDR3aa: CASSRASGASYEQYF
d_gene: TRBD2; j_gene: TRBJ2-2; v_gene: TRBV4-2; CDR3aa: CASSQERLAGPNTGELFF
d_gene: .; j_gene: TRBJ2-4; v_gene: TRBV19; CDR3aa: CASSIGQGSAKNIQYF
d_gene: .; j_gene: TRBJ2-7; v_gene: TRBV15; CDR3aa: CATSRDLGSYEQYF